A selection of T cell receptor beta chains follows, all from one sample in a study of response to subunit inactivated influenza vaccine. TCRdb reprocessed the RT-PCR reads via MiXCR and lists one record per CDR3 protein. The table has around 790,000 distinct CDR3 sequences, over 20% seen once; the top ten hold roughly 10%. Sequenced material: PBMCs from blood, taken around 5 days after vaccination. Every receptor here comes from a man between 50 and 59 years old who received an inactivated influenza vaccine. CDR3s include the opening cysteine and the closing phenylalanine or tryptophan.

>TRBV20-1
CSAREWSGLDTQYF
>TRBV5-1
CASSLSGGSSYNEQFF
>TRBV10-3
CAISTGLAALNTGELFF
>TRBV4-3
CASSQDLPGGEQFF
>TRBV3-1
CASSLRTGFNEQFF
>TRBV29-1
CSVFGGGASYEQYF
>TRBV12-3/TRBV12-4
CASSPGGTEAFF
>TRBV5-1
CASRGTDTGELFF
>TRBV4-3
CASSQAGQGTTDTQYF
>TRBV11-2
CASSFFVGTDTQYF
>TRBV5-6
CASSWEGLTRQETQYF
>TRBV12-3/TRBV12-4
CASSLFAGSNTGELFF
>TRBV20-1
CSGGQGRYEQYF
>TRBV20-1
CSAPAESSYNSPLHF
>TRBV20-1
CSANRGIGEKLFF
>TRBV7-9
CASSWRQDPSGANVLTF
>TRBV9
CASSADRFTGNTEAFF
>TRBV7-9
CASSLARGRDPWNEQFF
>TRBV6-1
CASTKQGYNEQFF
>TRBV20-1
CSARDPLGAYNEQFF
>TRBV24-1
CATSSTGGPNEQFF
>TRBV20-1
CSAPSGLGPYEQYF
>TRBV11-2
CASSLGFSVGQAQETQYF
>TRBV10-3
CAISEPLAGGETQYF
>TRBV20-1
CSANGLGQKTQYF
>TRBV5-1
CASSGGGGTANQPQHF